The entry below describes one TCR beta chain. The antigen is unknown. These data are taken from a study of cytomegalovirus exposure and HLA in healthy donors. Study-wide results and limits: Subsequent analysis revealed that first-cohort TCR clusters tended to co-occur in the approximately 120 validation repertoires.

The CDR3 sequence is 11 residues long. Per the germline V gene, CDR1 is SQVTM and CDR2 is ANQGSEA. The V gene lost 4 bases and the J gene lost 3 bases, with 6 bases spanning the gap. The table came from immunoSEQ multiplex PCR; TCRdb's copy has only in-frame clones and leaves some out. Counted here are about 270,000 clones, approximately 83% occurring once; the ten biggest clones make up approximately 1%. The sample was PBMCs. This TCR was recovered from a woman aged 18-35 years in good health and CMV-seronegative. This chain links TRBV29-1 with TRBJ1-2; D is perhaps TRBD1 (5 bases). In DNA form, the CDR3 reads TGCAGCGTTGCAGGGTACTATGGCTACACCTTC. Translated, it gives CSVAGYYGYTF.